This is a list of T cell receptor beta chains from one sample in a study of cytomegalovirus exposure and HLA in healthy donors. The protocol was immunoSEQ multiplex PCR, while the TCRdb copy is restricted to in-frame clones and leaves out a portion. This table holds 90,000 to 130,000 clones, about four fifths found once. Sequencing input: PBMCs. Every receptor here comes from a man aged 25 to 45 in good health and CMV-seropositive. The CDR3 runs from the conserved cysteine through the conserved F or W. D genes are given only for firm matches. Size values are once, few and many counts, or a class for expanded clones, and some rows have none.

D,J,size,V,DNA,CDR3
.,TRBJ1-1,.,TRBV21-1,TGTGCCAGCAGCGGTCAAACAGGGAACACTGAAGCTTTCTTT,CASSGQTGNTEAFF
TRBD1,TRBJ2-2,.,TRBV28,TGTGCCAGCAGTTCAACAGGGGACACCGGGGAGCTGTTTTTT,CASSSTGDTGELFF
.,TRBJ1-4,.,TRBV4-1,TGCGCCAGCAGCCACACGGGGAGCTCTGGGACTAATGAAAAACTGTTTTTT,CASSHTGSSGTNEKLFF
TRBD2,TRBJ2-2,.,TRBV10-1,TGCGCCAGCAGTGGCTTAGCGGGAGCGAACACCGGGGAGCTGTTTTTT,CASSGLAGANTGELFF
.,TRBJ1-2,.,TRBV30,TGTGCCTGCCTCACGACCGGGTTCTATGGCTACACCTTC,CACLTTGFYGYTF
.,TRBJ1-2,.,TRBV27,TGTGCCAGCAGACTGTTGGGGGCTGGTGGCTACACCTTC,CASRLLGAGGYTF
TRBD2,TRBJ2-7,once,TRBV11-2,TGTGCCAGCAGCTTCCCTATCAGCGGGGGTACCTACGAGCAGTACTTC,CASSFPISGGTYEQYF
.,TRBJ1-2,.,TRBV4-1,TGCGCCAGCAGCCAAGATGCGGCCACCAGGGGCGACTATGGCTACACCTTC,CASSQDAATRGDYGYTF
.,TRBJ1-2,.,TRBV19,TGTGCCAGTAGTATAGAGAGACAGGCCTTCTATGGCTACACCTTC,CASSIERQAFYGYTF
.,TRBJ2-2,.,TRBV5-4,TGTGCCAGCAGCCGGCCGGGTCCCAGAGGCGGGGAGCTGTTTTTT,CASSRPGPRGGELFF
TRBD2,TRBJ2-7,once,TRBV5-4,TGTGCCAGCAGCTGGACTAGCGGGGACGTCTACGAGCAGTACTTC,CASSWTSGDVYEQYF
.,TRBJ2-3,.,TRBV6-5,TGTGCCAGCAGTTACGCTCCGGGACAAACAGATACGCAGTATTTT,CASSYAPGQTDTQYF
TRBD1,TRBJ1-1,.,TRBV5-6,TGTGCCAGCAGTTTCGGACAGGGGGGTCGAGACACTGAAGCTTTCTTT,CASSFGQGGRDTEAFF
.,TRBJ1-2,.,TRBV4-1,TGCGCCAGCAGCCACGTCCCGTGGGGCCCTTTTACTAACTATGGCTACACCTTC,CASSHVPWGPFTNYGYTF
TRBD2,TRBJ2-4,.,TRBV4-1,TGCGCCAGCAGCCAAGGGGAAATTAGCGGGGTGGCCAAAAACATTCAGTACTTC,CASSQGEISGVAKNIQYF
.,TRBJ1-1,.,TRBV19,TGTGCCAGTAGATTACAGGGTGGCGGGACTGAAGCTTTCTTT,CASRLQGGGTEAFF
.,TRBJ2-2,.,TRBV18,TGTGCCAGCTCACCCCGGAGGACAGAGAACACCGGGGAGCTGTTTTTT,CASSPRRTENTGELFF
.,TRBJ2-6,.,TRBV5-4,TGTGCCAGCAGCTTGGGGGGGCCCGGCTCTGGGGCCAACGTCCTGACTTTC,CASSLGGPGSGANVLTF
TRBD1,TRBJ2-7,few,TRBV10-3,TGTGCCATCAGTGAGTCGGGGACAGGGGAGGGCGAGCAGTACTTC,CAISESGTGEGEQYF
.,TRBJ1-1,few,TRBV18,TGTGCCAGCTCATCTTCGGATACCAGGGGAGCTTTCTTT,CASSSSDTRGAFF
.,TRBJ2-2,.,TRBV2,TGTGCCAGCAGCGCGGGGCGAAACACCGGGGAGCTGTTTTTT,CASSAGRNTGELFF
.,TRBJ1-5,.,TRBV11-1,TGTGCCAGCAGCCCGGGGTCCAATCAGCCCCAGCATTTT,CASSPGSNQPQHF
TRBD1,TRBJ2-2,.,TRBV9,TGTGCCAGCAGCCTCACAGGGGTGGTCGGGGAGCTGTTTTTT,CASSLTGVVGELFF
TRBD2,TRBJ2-1,few,TRBV2,TGTGCCAGCAGTGTAAGCGGGGGGGCCTTTAATGAGCAGTTCTTC,CASSVSGGAFNEQFF
TRBD2,TRBJ2-2,.,TRBV19,TGTGCCAGTAGCGGACTAGCGGGAGCCACCGGGGAGCTGTTTTTT,CASSGLAGATGELFF
.,TRBJ2-7,.,TRBV2,TGTGCCAGCACCAAGGACACGACCGCCTACGAGCAGTACTTC,CASTKDTTAYEQYF
TRBD1,TRBJ2-3,.,TRBV19,TGTGCCAGTACTGGACAGGGGACGACAGATACGCAGTATTTT,CASTGQGTTDTQYF
TRBD2,TRBJ2-7,.,TRBV4-2,TGTGCCAGCAGCCAAACTAGCGGGGGGGCATCGTACGAGCAGTACTTC,CASSQTSGGASYEQYF
TRBD1,TRBJ1-2,.,TRBV5-4,TGTGCCAGCAGCTCAGGGACAGGGGACAGCTATGGCTACACCTTC,CASSSGTGDSYGYTF
.,TRBJ1-3,.,TRBV5-6,TGTGCCAGCAGCTGGGGGCTAGGCCTTGGAAACACCATATATTTT,CASSWGLGLGNTIYF
TRBD1,TRBJ1-3,.,TRBV5-1,TGCGCCAGCAGCCTGAACAGGGGAGCTGGAAACACCATATATTTT,CASSLNRGAGNTIYF
TRBD1,TRBJ2-1,.,TRBV14,TGTGCCAGCAGCCAAGAAGTTGGACAGGGTATTTACAATGAGCAGTTCTTC,CASSQEVGQGIYNEQFF
TRBD2,TRBJ2-1,.,TRBV5-5,TGTGCCAGCAGCCACGGGGGGAGGGTTGGGCATAATGAGCAGTTCTTC,CASSHGGRVGHNEQFF
.,TRBJ2-7,.,TRBV5-8,TGTGCCAGCAGCTTCTCCTTGGGCGACGAGCAGTACTTC,CASSFSLGDEQYF
.,TRBJ2-2,.,TRBV15,TGTGCCACCAGCAGAGATTTAGTAGAAACCGGGGAGCTGTTTTTT,CATSRDLVETGELFF
.,TRBJ1-1,.,TRBV6-4,TGTGCCAGCAGTGACATCCTGGCAGGTGGCCAAGCTTTCTTT,CASSDILAGGQAFF
TRBD2,TRBJ2-7,.,TRBV5-1,TGCGCCAGCAGCTTGGCCTTCGGTACAGCGGGGGGGCCCGGCGAGCAGTACTTC,CASSLAFGTAGGPGEQYF
.,TRBJ1-2,.,TRBV5-1,TGCGCCAGCAGCTTGGCGTCCAGGGGCGTCTATGGCTACACCTTC,CASSLASRGVYGYTF
TRBD2,TRBJ2-2,.,TRBV5-4,TGTGCCAGCAGCTCGCGGGAGGGGCAGGGCGGGGAGCTGTTTTTT,CASSSREGQGGELFF
.,TRBJ1-1,.,TRBV29-1,TGCAGCGTTGAGAACTCAAGGGGCACTGAAGCTTTCTTT,CSVENSRGTEAFF
.,TRBJ1-1,.,TRBV10-3,TGTGCCATCGGGGAGAGGAACACTGAAGCTTTCTTT,CAIGERNTEAFF
.,TRBJ1-4,.,TRBV28,TGTGCCAGCAAATCTAGCGCAACTAATGAAAAACTGTTTTTT,CASKSSATNEKLFF
.,TRBJ1-1,.,TRBV5-1,TGCGCCAGCAGCTTGGAGGAGATCGGGGAAGCTTTCTTT,CASSLEEIGEAFF
.,TRBJ2-5,.,TRBV6-5,TGTGCCAGCACCCACCCAGGGGTCGAGACCCAGTACTTC,CASTHPGVETQYF
.,TRBJ1-1,.,TRBV5-8,TGTGCCAGCAGCCCCCGGTTGGGGCAAAGCGGGCAAGCTTTCTTT,CASSPRLGQSGQAFF
TRBD1,TRBJ1-2,.,TRBV6-1,TGTGCCAGCACCAAGGGGCAGGGGGCATACAGTGGCTACACCTTC,CASTKGQGAYSGYTF
.,TRBJ2-3,.,TRBV7-8,TGTGCCAGCAGCTTAGTTGTAGGGGGTAGCACAGATACGCAGTATTTT,CASSLVVGGSTDTQYF